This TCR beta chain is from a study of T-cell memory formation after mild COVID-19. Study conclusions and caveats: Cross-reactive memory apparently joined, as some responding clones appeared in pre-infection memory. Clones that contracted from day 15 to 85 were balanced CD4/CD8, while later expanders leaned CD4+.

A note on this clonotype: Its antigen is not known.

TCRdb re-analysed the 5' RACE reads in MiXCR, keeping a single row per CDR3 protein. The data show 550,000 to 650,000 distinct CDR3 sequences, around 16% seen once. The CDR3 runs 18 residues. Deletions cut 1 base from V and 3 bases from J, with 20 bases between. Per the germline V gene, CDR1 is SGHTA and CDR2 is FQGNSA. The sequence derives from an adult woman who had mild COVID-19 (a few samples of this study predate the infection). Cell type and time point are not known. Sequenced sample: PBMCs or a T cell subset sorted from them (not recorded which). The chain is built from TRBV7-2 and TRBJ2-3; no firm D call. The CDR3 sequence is CASSLEFSHFLKTDTQYF. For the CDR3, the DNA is TGTGCCAGCAGCTTAGAATTCAGCCACTTCTTAAAGACAGATACGCAGTATTTT.